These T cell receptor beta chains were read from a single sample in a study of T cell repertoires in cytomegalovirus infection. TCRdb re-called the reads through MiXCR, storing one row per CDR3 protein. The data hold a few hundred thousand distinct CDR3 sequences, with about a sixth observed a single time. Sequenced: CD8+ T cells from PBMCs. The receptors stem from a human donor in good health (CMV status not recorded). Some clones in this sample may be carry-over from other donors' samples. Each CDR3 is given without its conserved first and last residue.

CDR3aa: ASSYGANYGYT
v_gene: TRBV6-5
j_gene: TRBJ1-2

CDR3aa: ASSFDRGPQTDTQY
v_gene: TRBV6-2/TRBV6-3
j_gene: TRBJ2-3

CDR3aa: ASGGKRAF
v_gene: TRBV2
j_gene: TRBJ1-1

CDR3aa: ASSRGPPGWGNTIY
v_gene: TRBV7-2
j_gene: TRBJ1-3

CDR3aa: ASSSGPKRDYEQY
v_gene: TRBV28
j_gene: TRBJ2-7

CDR3aa: ASSLETGGLTEAF
v_gene: TRBV5-1
j_gene: TRBJ1-1

CDR3aa: ASSLGKIIQAYEQY
v_gene: TRBV11-2
j_gene: TRBJ2-7

CDR3aa: ASSFSVVINSPLH
v_gene: TRBV19
j_gene: TRBJ1-6

CDR3aa: ATRAAGVTNNEQF
v_gene: TRBV15
j_gene: TRBJ2-1

CDR3aa: ASSRSDRVDYEQY
v_gene: TRBV7-2
j_gene: TRBJ2-7

CDR3aa: AEHRGRTDTQY
v_gene: TRBV2
j_gene: TRBJ2-3

CDR3aa: ASSLDRAFPEAF
v_gene: TRBV5-3
j_gene: TRBJ1-1

CDR3aa: ASSFPKSGTEQF
v_gene: TRBV7-8
j_gene: TRBJ2-1

CDR3aa: ASSTGDGDTQY
v_gene: TRBV19
j_gene: TRBJ2-3

CDR3aa: ASNDPEDFYGYT
v_gene: TRBV6-2/TRBV6-3
j_gene: TRBJ1-2

CDR3aa: ASGLGVPSSYNEQF
v_gene: TRBV12-5
j_gene: TRBJ2-1

CDR3aa: ASSSTPPSTGVNEKLF
v_gene: TRBV7-8
j_gene: TRBJ1-4

CDR3aa: SVVGQGAYEQY
v_gene: TRBV29-1
j_gene: TRBJ2-7

CDR3aa: STGPGDEKLF
v_gene: TRBV29-1
j_gene: TRBJ1-4

CDR3aa: ASSGLTGSNQPQH
v_gene: TRBV5-5
j_gene: TRBJ1-5

CDR3aa: ASSIWDVAQETQY
v_gene: TRBV11-1
j_gene: TRBJ2-5

CDR3aa: ASSTGGGGNQPQH
v_gene: TRBV19
j_gene: TRBJ1-5

CDR3aa: ASSVNRGDGYT
v_gene: TRBV7-9
j_gene: TRBJ1-2

CDR3aa: ASSSPESYEQY
v_gene: TRBV7-6
j_gene: TRBJ2-7

CDR3aa: ASSLHLSGGSNGDTQY
v_gene: TRBV7-8
j_gene: TRBJ2-3

CDR3aa: ASLDPVPNVLT
v_gene: TRBV2
j_gene: TRBJ2-6

CDR3aa: ASSYLIAGEETQY
v_gene: TRBV6-5
j_gene: TRBJ2-5

CDR3aa: ASSLPSRRPNYGYT
v_gene: TRBV28
j_gene: TRBJ1-2

CDR3aa: ASSPRILAIEKLF
v_gene: TRBV6-1
j_gene: TRBJ1-4

CDR3aa: AISEDSSYNSPLH
v_gene: TRBV10-3
j_gene: TRBJ1-6

CDR3aa: ASMGETQY
v_gene: TRBV28
j_gene: TRBJ2-5

CDR3aa: ASSQGGQLAF
v_gene: TRBV7-9
j_gene: TRBJ1-1

CDR3aa: ASRSQWDRAGEQY
v_gene: TRBV2
j_gene: TRBJ2-7

CDR3aa: ASSPSQTSYDSYEQY
v_gene: TRBV4-2
j_gene: TRBJ2-7

CDR3aa: ASTPGASYEQY
v_gene: TRBV6-2/TRBV6-3
j_gene: TRBJ2-7

CDR3aa: ASSSLGTGVYEQY
v_gene: TRBV5-1
j_gene: TRBJ2-7

CDR3aa: ASSPWTQGAKNIQY
v_gene: TRBV12-3/TRBV12-4
j_gene: TRBJ2-4

CDR3aa: ASSNLDRGPDTQY
v_gene: TRBV18
j_gene: TRBJ2-3

CDR3aa: ASSLDRRGNGYT
v_gene: TRBV11-1
j_gene: TRBJ1-2

CDR3aa: ASSPLADFTDTQY
v_gene: TRBV6-2/TRBV6-3
j_gene: TRBJ2-3

CDR3aa: ASSLVGSQSYEQY
v_gene: TRBV28
j_gene: TRBJ2-7

CDR3aa: ASSFSNPGGTEAF
v_gene: TRBV5-6
j_gene: TRBJ1-1

CDR3aa: ASSDRGLGMNTEAF
v_gene: TRBV19
j_gene: TRBJ1-1

CDR3aa: ASSVGQGASYNEQF
v_gene: TRBV9
j_gene: TRBJ2-1

CDR3aa: ASSFRPDPRTNEKLF
v_gene: TRBV5-1
j_gene: TRBJ1-4

CDR3aa: ASSLNGGSEQY
v_gene: TRBV5-6
j_gene: TRBJ2-7

CDR3aa: ASSYSRLAGGITFFDEQF
v_gene: TRBV6-2/TRBV6-3
j_gene: TRBJ2-1

CDR3aa: ASSQDIPRVTLEDTGELF
v_gene: TRBV4-1
j_gene: TRBJ2-2

CDR3aa: SAREIAGGQETQY
v_gene: TRBV20-1
j_gene: TRBJ2-5

CDR3aa: ASSSPGQDLPNYGYT
v_gene: TRBV11-2
j_gene: TRBJ1-2

CDR3aa: ASSSPSYGNEQF
v_gene: TRBV5-1
j_gene: TRBJ2-1

CDR3aa: SVDYEGSYNEQF
v_gene: TRBV29-1
j_gene: TRBJ2-1

CDR3aa: ASSAWTGGIEAF
v_gene: TRBV6-1
j_gene: TRBJ1-1

CDR3aa: ASSLVATNEKLF
v_gene: TRBV27
j_gene: TRBJ1-4

CDR3aa: ASSFTWVGLGNQPQH
v_gene: TRBV28
j_gene: TRBJ1-5

CDR3aa: ASSPRTDSYEQY
v_gene: TRBV28
j_gene: TRBJ2-7

CDR3aa: ASSILREAF
v_gene: TRBV2
j_gene: TRBJ1-1

CDR3aa: ASSLDRAATRGMNTEAF
v_gene: TRBV11-2
j_gene: TRBJ1-1